This T cell receptor beta chain stems from a study of T cells in Graves' hyperthyroidism and ophthalmopathy. Study results and limitations: A model using 13 V-J features told ophthalmopathy apart from stable hyperthyroidism.

The study defined stable Graves' hyperthyroidism as no ophthalmopathy progression within 18 months. Exclusion criteria comprised uncontrolled infection, other autoimmune disease, pregnancy or lactation. Diagnoses were made from clinical symptoms, serum measures (thyroxine and TRAb), thyroid ultrasound and orbital computed tomography. This clonotype showed up many times. Its antigen remains unidentified. The source material, RNA transcripts, was used to amplify TCR beta CDR3 regions. HTBI primers were used for first-round RT-PCR of the TCR CDR3. TCRdb re-called the multiplex PCR reads through MiXCR, storing one row per CDR3 protein. The sample yields around 690,000 distinct CDR3 sequences, 17% seen once. Trimming left V 5 bases short and J 8 bases short, with 15 bases between. The length of the CDR3 is 14 residues. Per germline, CDR1 LNHDA and CDR2 SQIVND (reference sequence).

The sequenced sample was blood. This chain uses TRBV19 with TRBJ1-4; tentatively, D is TRBD1 (6 bases). This clonotype originated in a man aged 50-59 years with Graves' hyperthyroidism. The CDR3 DNA follows: TGTGCCAGTAGTCCTCGGGGGCAGAAAGAAAAACTGTTTTTT. Its protein product is CASSPRGQKEKLFF.